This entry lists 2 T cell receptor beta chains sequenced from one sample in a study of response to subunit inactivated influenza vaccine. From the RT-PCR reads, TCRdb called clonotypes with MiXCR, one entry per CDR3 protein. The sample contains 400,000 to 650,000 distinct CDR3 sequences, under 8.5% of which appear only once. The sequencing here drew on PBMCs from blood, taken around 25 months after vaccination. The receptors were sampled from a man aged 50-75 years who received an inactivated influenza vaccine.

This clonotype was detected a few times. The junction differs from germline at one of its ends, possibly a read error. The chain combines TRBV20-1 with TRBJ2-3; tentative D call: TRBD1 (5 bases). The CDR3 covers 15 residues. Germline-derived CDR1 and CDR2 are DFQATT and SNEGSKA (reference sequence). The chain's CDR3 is CSAPMTRTSTDTEYF. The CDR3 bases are TGCAGTGCTCCTATGACCCGTACCTCGACAGATACGGAGTATTTT.

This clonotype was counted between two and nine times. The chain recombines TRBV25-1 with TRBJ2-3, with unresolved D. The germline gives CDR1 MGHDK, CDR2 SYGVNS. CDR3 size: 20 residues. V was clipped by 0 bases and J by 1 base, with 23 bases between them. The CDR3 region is CASSEYSTADMLRGTDTQYF. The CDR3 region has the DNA TGTGCCAGCAGTGAATATAGCACAGCCGATATGCTCCGGGGCACAGATACGCAGTATTTT.